This T cell receptor (beta chain) originates from a study of shared clonotypes between healthy human individuals. Study background: A couple of women and a few men aged 18 to 49 made up the donors.

The CDR3 consists of 14 residues. V gave up 5 bases and J gave up 6 bases; unmatched junction bases: 7. The germline CDR1 and CDR2 sequences are MNHEY and SMNVEV (reference sequence). Here immunoSEQ multiplex PCR was the method, and the copy in TCRdb shows in-frame clones only, minus some. The sample has around 2,100,000 clones; about 95% are singletons. CD45RO-negative, CCR7-positively selected cells formed the naive CD8 fraction, excluding terminally differentiated effector memory CD45RA+ cells. Adult Caucasians living in Nashville, Tennessee made up all of the donors. J is TRBJ1-5 and V is TRBV27; 7 nucleotides match TRBD1. This TCR was sampled from a man aged 18 to 30 in good health. The sample comprised naive CD8+ T cells sorted from blood. The CDR3: CASSQGQAFQPQHF. The CDR3 bases are TGTGCCAGCAGTCAAGGACAGGCTTTTCAGCCCCAGCATTTT.